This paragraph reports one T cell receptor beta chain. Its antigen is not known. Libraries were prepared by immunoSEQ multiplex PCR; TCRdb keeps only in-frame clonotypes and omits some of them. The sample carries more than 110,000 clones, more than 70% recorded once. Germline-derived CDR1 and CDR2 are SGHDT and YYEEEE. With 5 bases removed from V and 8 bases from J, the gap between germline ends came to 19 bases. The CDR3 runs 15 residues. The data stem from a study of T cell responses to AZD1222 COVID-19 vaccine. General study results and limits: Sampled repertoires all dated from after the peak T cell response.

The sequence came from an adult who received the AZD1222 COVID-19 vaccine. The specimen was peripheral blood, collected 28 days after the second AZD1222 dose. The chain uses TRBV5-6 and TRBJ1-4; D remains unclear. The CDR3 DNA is TGTGCCAGCAGTTCCGATTTGAAGGGATTCGAAAAACTGTTTTTT. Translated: CASSSDLKGFEKLFF.